The entry that follows covers one TCR beta chain sequence. The antigen is not known. Per the germline V gene, CDR1 is MGHRA and CDR2 is YSYEKL. This CDR3 is 13 amino acids long. The V end was cut by 3 bases, the J end by 8 bases, with 11 bases between. These data belong to a study of post-analysis software for immune sequencing data. General study results and limits: Elevated frequency relative to controls characterized four or five TRBV segments in patients, TRBV5-6, TRBV5-1 and TRBV20-1 among them. Controls significantly exceeded multiple sclerosis patients in normalized Chao1 diversity. Samples from one preparation batch, clustered by F measure, grouped strongly together.

Researchers reported that TCR beta cDNA libraries carried unique molecular identifiers. The yield from approximately 1 to 10 million T cells was roughly 500,000 cDNA molecules in total. Using its own MiXCR run on the PCR reads, TCRdb lists one record per CDR3 protein. The sample records hundreds of thousands of distinct CDR3 sequences, over 45% being singletons. The chain recombines TRBV4-1 with TRBJ2-1; D gene unclear. Sample: blood. The origin of this receptor is a girl aged 2-15 years with multiple sclerosis. In DNA, the CDR3 is TGCGCCAGCAGCCACGCCATGTGGGATGAGCAGTTCTTC. It is translated as CASSHAMWDEQFF.